This entry lists 17 T cell receptor beta chains sequenced from one sample in a study of OX40 agonist ivuxolimab in advanced cancers. Generated by immunoSEQ multiplex PCR, the TCRdb table keeps only in-frame clones and is missing some. The table lists 80,000 or so clones, more than 70% of them singletons, with 2% to 2.5% in the top ten. Here the sequenced sample was CD4+ or CD8+ T cells sorted from blood, taken in a trial of the OX40 agonist ivuxolimab. Source of these receptors: an adult with an advanced solid tumor such as melanoma, head and neck, liver or kidney cancer.

This rearrangement joins TRBV6-1 to TRBJ2-1, with TRBD1 identical over 7 bases. The CDR3 totals 15 residues. V lost 6 bases to trimming and J lost 3 bases; unmatched junction nucleotides: 8. Germline loops: CDR1 MNHNS, CDR2 SASEGT. CDR3: CASRLGTAFYNEQFF. CDR3 coding DNA: TGTGCCAGCAGGTTGGGGACAGCCTTCTACAATGAGCAGTTCTTC.

The V call is TRBV5-4, the J call TRBJ2-7; 7 nucleotides align to TRBD1. The CDR3 spans 17 residues. V lost 0 bases, J lost 5 bases, and 14 bases stayed unmatched. Germline CDR1 SGHNT, CDR2 YYREEE (reference sequence). The CDR3 sequence is CASSLAGLGGIDHEQYF. CDR3 DNA: TGTGCCAGCAGCTTGGCCGGTCTAGGGGGCATTGACCACGAGCAGTACTTC. The full variable domain, rest sourced from reference TRBV5-4 and TRBJ2-7, is ETGVTQSPTHLIKTRGQQVTLRCSSQSGHNTVSWYQQALGQGPQFIFQYYREEENGRGNFPPRFSGLQFPNYSSELNVNALELDDSALYLCASSLAGLGGIDHEQYFGPGTRLTVT.

V is TRBV4-3 and J is TRBJ2-4; perhaps TRBD1 as D (6 bases). Trimming removed 4 bases at V and 1 base at J, with 20 bases between. The germline V gene encodes CDR1 LGHNA and CDR2 YSLEER. CDR3 length: 18 residues. The CDR3 loop is CASSLQSRGKGAKNIQYF. Written as DNA, the CDR3 is TGCGCCAGCAGCCTACAATCGAGGGGGAAGGGGGCCAAAAACATTCAGTACTTC.

The chain links TRBV7-2 to TRBJ1-2, with D uncertain. The CDR3 contains 14 residues. V was pared by 3 bases and J by 7 bases, with 15 bases between. Germline values: CDR1 SGHTA, CDR2 FQGNSA. The chain's CDR3 is CASSFNPQIVGYTF. The CDR3 DNA is TGTGCCAGCAGCTTTAACCCCCAGATAGTTGGCTACACCTTC.

A single count supports this clone. The chain combines TRBV27 with TRBJ1-4, with a tentative D call TRBD1 (5 bases). CDR3 length: 16 residues. Germline V gene data show CDR1 as MNHEY and CDR2 as SMNVEV (reference sequence). The germline V and J ends were trimmed by 5 bases and 8 bases, with 21 bases remaining between them. This chain's CDR3 is CASSPRGRVSGEKLFF. CDR3 nucleotides: TGTGCCAGCAGTCCCCGGGGCAGGGTCTCAGGAGAAAAACTGTTTTTT.

The genes are TRBV5-1 and TRBJ2-2; TRBD1 matches at 10 bases. V lost 1 base and J lost 5; bases outside the gene matches: 8. Germline V gene lookup returns CDR1 SGHRS and CDR2 YFSETQ. This CDR3 contains 17 residues. The CDR3 is CASSLSPGQGRTGELFF. The CDR3 DNA reads TGCGCCAGCAGCTTGTCACCGGGACAGGGGAGGACCGGGGAGCTGTTTTTT.

The chain is built from TRBV28 and TRBJ1-5; the D is unclear. In germline, CDR1 is MDHEN, CDR2 SYDVKM. V was clipped by 6 bases and J by 6 bases, with 15 bases between them. The CDR3 consists of 14 residues. The CDR3 DNA follows: TGTGCCAGCAGCCAGGTTTCTGGTGGTCAGCCCCAGCATTTT. Translating it yields CASSQVSGGQPQHF. Complete variable domain (other parts from reference TRBV28 and TRBJ1-5): DVKVTQSSRYLVKRTGEKVFLECVQDMDHENMFWYRQDPGLGLRLIYFSYDVKMKEKGDIPEGYSVSREKKERFSLILESASTNQTSMYLCASSQVSGGQPQHFGDGTRLSIL.

The chain recombines TRBV4-1 with TRBJ1-2, with 11 bases fitting TRBD1. Trimming at V came to 6 bases and at J to 3 bases, leaving 12 bases not matched to a gene. CDR3 length: 17 amino acids. Germline V gives CDR1 MGHRA, CDR2 YSYEKL. Here the CDR3 DNA reads TGCGCCAGCAGTCTTTCCTCCGCGGACAGGGGGCACTATGGCTACACCTTC. Its translation: CASSLSSADRGHYGYTF.

This chain joins TRBV18 and TRBJ1-1; D perhaps matches TRBD1 (6 bases). The CDR3 sequence is 15 residues long. Germline V lookup: CDR1 KGHSH, CDR2 LQKENI. V gave up 4 bases and J gave up 7 bases, with 19 bases separating them. CDR3 bases: TGTGCCAGCTCACGGTTCAATACAGGGAGTGGTGAAGCTTTCTTT. It codes for CASSRFNTGSGEAFF. The variable domain in full, completed from reference TRBV18 and TRBJ1-1, reads NAGVMQNPRHLVRRRGQEARLRCSPMKGHSHVYWYRQLPEEGLKFMVYLQKENIIDESGMPKERFSAEFPKEGPSILRIQQVVRGDSAAYFCASSRFNTGSGEAFFGQGTRLTVV.

The rearrangement uses TRBV30 and TRBJ1-1, with D possibly TRBD1 on 6 matching bases. V lost 2 bases and J 0 bases, leaving 13 bases between the germline ends. The CDR3 length is 15 residues. Germline-derived CDR1 and CDR2 are GTSNPN and SVGIG (reference sequence). CDR3 amino acids: CAWSPIGQMNTEAFF. CDR3 sequence (DNA): TGTGCCTGGAGTCCGATCGGACAGATGAACACTGAAGCTTTCTTT.

This chain uses TRBV19 with TRBJ1-1; no clear D gene. V was trimmed by 6 bases and J by 0 bases, leaving 14 bases between them. This CDR3 has 15 amino acids. Germline CDR1 is LNHDA and CDR2 is SQIVND (reference sequence). CDR3 coding DNA: TGTGCCAGTAGACTATGGGGAGATTTGAACACTGAAGCTTTCTTT. This sequence encodes CASRLWGDLNTEAFF.

The chain links TRBV7-2 to TRBJ1-1, with D perhaps TRBD1 (5 bases). Germline V gene sequence: CDR1 SGHTA, CDR2 FQGNSA. V lost 5 bases and J 4 bases, leaving 14 bases between the germline ends. The length of the CDR3 is 14 residues. The CDR3 loop reads CASSPWGVSTEAFF. CDR3 coding DNA: TGTGCCAGCAGCCCCTGGGGGGTTAGCACTGAAGCTTTCTTT.

The sample holds one count of this clone. The gene calls are TRBV2 and TRBJ1-6; the D is unclear. Germline V CDR1 and CDR2: SNHLY, FYNNEI. The V gene lost 2 bases and the J gene lost 6 bases, with 11 bases spanning the gap. The CDR3 consists of 15 residues. CDR3: CASSELGQPNSPLHF. CDR3 in DNA: TGTGCCAGCAGTGAATTGGGCCAGCCTAATTCACCCCTCCACTTT.

V gene TRBV7-9 combines with J gene TRBJ2-6; 7 bases are a match to TRBD1. The CDR3 consists of 19 residues. Trimming at V came to 1 base and at J to 0 bases, leaving 9 bases not matched to a gene. Per the germline V gene, CDR1 is SEHNR and CDR2 is FQNEAQ (reference sequence). The chain's CDR3 is CASSLVWDSMNSGANVLTF. Written as DNA, the CDR3 is TGTGCCAGCAGCTTAGTATGGGACAGTATGAACTCTGGGGCCAACGTCCTGACTTTC.

This clone has only a few counts. V usage is TRBV19 and J usage is TRBJ1-5; the match to TRBD1 covers 7 bases. In germline, CDR1 is LNHDA, CDR2 SQIVND (reference sequence). V shed 2 bases, J shed 6 bases, and the junction held 13 bases outside the gene matches. CDR3 length equals 17 residues. Written as DNA, the CDR3 is TGTGCCAGTAGTATACTCGACAGGGCCAGCATCGGTCAGCCCCAGCATTTT. Translated, it gives CASSILDRASIGQPQHF. The full variable domain, its missing parts supplied by reference TRBV19 and TRBJ1-5, is DGGITQSPKYLFRKEGQNVTLSCEQNLNHDAMYWYRQDPGQGLRLIYYSQIVNDFQKGDIAEGYSVSREKKESFPLTVTSAQKNPTAFYLCASSILDRASIGQPQHFGDGTRLSIL.

This clone has just a few counts. The chain links TRBV9 to TRBJ1-3; no clear D. CDR3 length equals 14 residues. Looked up from germline, CDR1 is SGDLS and CDR2 is YYNGEE. With 0 bases removed from V and 0 bases from J, the gap between germline ends came to 4 bases. This chain's CDR3 is CASSVEGSGNTIYF. The CDR3 coding sequence is TGTGCCAGCAGCGTAGAGGGCTCTGGAAACACCATATATTTT.

The genes are TRBV2 and TRBJ1-2; D is uncertain. CDR3 size: 11 residues. With 5 bases removed from V and 7 bases from J, the gap between germline ends came to 8 bases. Germline assignment: CDR1 SNHLY and CDR2 FYNNEI. This CDR3 reads CASSQESGYTF. In nucleotides, the CDR3 is TGTGCCAGCAGTCAGGAATCTGGCTACACCTTC.